This T cell receptor beta chain was observed in a study of cytomegalovirus exposure and HLA in healthy donors. Study information: A later analysis reported the 90 to 150 validation repertoires used the same platform as the 666 first-cohort repertoires.

Here immunoSEQ multiplex PCR was the method, and the copy in TCRdb shows in-frame clones only, minus some. The sample records 150,000 to 200,000 clones, nearly 90% being singletons. Turning to this clone: Its antigen is as yet unknown.

Findings and limits, study-wide: Subsequent analysis of the 120 or so validation repertoires found a tendency for first-cohort TCR clusters to co-occur. Among the CMV-associated chains, a few were confirmed in vitro as specific for CMV antigens. Among TCR beta chains, those listed as cytomegalovirus-associated numbered 164.

The germline V gene has CDR1 MDHEN and CDR2 SYDVKM. Trimming removed 10 bases from V and 6 bases from J; junction bases left unmatched: 5. The CDR3 is 12 residues long. The chain recombines TRBV28 with TRBJ1-5, with TRBD1 identical over 8 bases. This clonotype was obtained from a young woman in good health and CMV-seropositive. Specimen: PBMCs. The CDR3 spells CAIATGVQPQHF. The CDR3 coding sequence is TGTGCCATCGCGACAGGGGTTCAGCCCCAGCATTTT.